This TCR beta chain originates from a study of regulatory T cells in long-lasting Graves disease. The CDR3 runs to 15 residues. CDR1 MNHEY and CDR2 SVGEGT come from the germline V gene. Trimming left V 1 base short and J 0 bases short, with 7 bases between. The time point here: newly diagnosed GD, antithyroid drugs for less than 3 months. The TCR library was made from RNA that had been extracted from PBMCs in TRIzol. According to the study, TCR beta libraries were built with iRepertoire HTBI primers and CDR3-region Arm-PCR. TCRdb independently ran MiXCR on the multiplex PCR reads; one entry per CDR3 protein. The table lists 400,000 to 500,000 distinct CDR3 sequences, 15% of them singletons, with 15% to 20% in the top ten. This clonotype was picked up many times. The same specimen was also included in a second study, on T cells in Graves' hyperthyroidism and ophthalmopathy. That paper adds: The patients, who ranged from 18 to 65 in age, presented with newly diagnosed hyperthyroidism lasting under 2 months.

This specimen was peripheral blood mononuclear cells (PBMCs), taken at new diagnosis, from a patient treated with antithyroid drugs. The chain carries TRBV6-2 or TRBV6-3 and TRBJ2-1, with TRBD2 as a possible D gene (6 bases). The origin of this receptor is a woman younger than 45 with Graves disease. CDR3 in DNA: TGTGCCAGCAGTTACTTCGGGGGCTCCTACAATGAGCAGTTCTTC. It is translated as CASSYFGGSYNEQFF.